The 12 T cell receptor beta chains reported below all come from one sample, sequenced in a study of blood T cell repertoires in COVID-19. The assay was immunoSEQ multiplex PCR, and TCRdb's table has in-frame clones only and misses some. The sample lists roughly 230,000 clones, over 75% occurring once. The sequenced material came from PBMCs or T cells enriched from blood (not recorded which). The receptors here all came from a woman aged 55-69 years who had recovered from COVID-19.

Only a few counts were recorded for this clone. CDR3 sequence: CSLAGRDEQYF. The CDR3 nucleotides read TGCAGTCTGGCGGGGCGCGACGAGCAGTACTTC. The J gene is TRBJ2-7, the V gene TRBV20-1; the D gene is possibly TRBD2 (6 bases). V lost 8 bases to trimming and J lost 5 bases, with 13 bases between them. The length of the CDR3 is 11 residues. Germline-derived CDR1 and CDR2 are DFQATT and SNEGSKA (reference sequence).

V gene TRBV5-4 combines with J gene TRBJ2-1; 8 bases align to TRBD2. CDR3 length: 16 residues. The ends lost 0 bases at V and 7 bases at J; junction bases unmatched: 9. Germline values: CDR1 SGHNT, CDR2 YYREEE (reference sequence). Here the CDR3 DNA reads TGTGCCAGCAGCTTGGTAGTCGGGAGGGCCGAAAATGAGCAGTTCTTC. This sequence encodes CASSLVVGRAENEQFF.

The chain joins TRBV2 to TRBJ1-2; possible D gene TRBD1, 5 bases. The CDR3 spans 13 residues. From germline, CDR1 is SNHLY and CDR2 FYNNEI. Trimming cost V 4 bases and J 7 bases, with 13 bases left between them. Written as DNA, the CDR3 is TGTGCCAGCAGTGCATTGACAGATTCTGGCTACACCTTC. Translation gives CASSALTDSGYTF.

The chain couples TRBV5-4 to TRBJ2-5; TRBD1 aligns across 8 bases. J lost 5 bases, V lost 0 bases, and 6 bases had no gene match. There are 15 residues in the CDR3. In germline, CDR1 is SGHNT, CDR2 YYREEE (reference sequence). DNA of the CDR3: TGTGCCAGCAGCTTGGAGACAGGGGCTTGGGAGACCCAGTACTTC. Its protein is CASSLETGAWETQYF.

This rearrangement joins TRBV7-9 to TRBJ1-2; D possibly corresponds to TRBD1 (5 bases). Trimming left V 3 bases short and J 4 bases short, with 15 bases between. CDR1 is SEHNR and CDR2 is FQNEAQ in the germline V gene (reference sequence). This CDR3 is built from 15 residues. The CDR3 region has the DNA TGTGCCAGCAGCTTGCAGGGAAGGGGCCCCTATGGCTACACCTTC. Translation: CASSLQGRGPYGYTF.

The gene calls are TRBV20-1 and TRBJ1-3; the D is unclear. Germline V CDR1 and CDR2: DFQATT, SNEGSKA (reference sequence). V lost 6 bases and J lost 4, with 7 bases in between. This CDR3 is 11 amino acids long. The CDR3 is CSASSGNTIYF. Written as DNA, the CDR3 is TGCAGTGCCAGTTCAGGAAACACCATATATTTT.

Only one count was recorded for this clone. V usage is TRBV4-2 and J usage is TRBJ1-6, with 7 bases lining up with TRBD1. The CDR3 is 14 residues long. Trimming at V came to 6 bases and at J to 8 bases, leaving 7 bases not matched to a gene. Per the germline V gene, CDR1 is LGHNA and CDR2 is YNFKEQ. The CDR3 is CASRVTGSDSPLHF. The CDR3 nucleotides are TGTGCCAGCAGAGTGACAGGGAGTGATTCACCCCTCCACTTT.

The chain uses TRBV6-5 and TRBJ1-1, with 8 nucleotides matching TRBD1. The CDR3 sequence is 15 residues long. The V segment lost 5 bases and the J segment 5 bases; nucleotides outside the gene matches: 10. Germline CDR1 MNHEY, CDR2 SVGAGI. The CDR3 nucleotides are TGTGCCAGCAGTACCGGGACAGGAAGGGGGACTGAAGCTTTCTTT. Amino acid sequence: CASSTGTGRGTEAFF.

J is TRBJ1-2 and V is TRBV6-1; tentative D call: TRBD1 (6 bases). The V gene lost 1 base and the J gene lost 14 bases, with 17 bases spanning the gap. The CDR3 sequence is 13 residues long. Germline V gene data show CDR1 as MNHNS and CDR2 as SASEGT. CDR3 coding DNA: TGTGCCAGCAGTGAAGGGGAAGCGGGACATAAAACCTTC. This gives the protein CASSEGEAGHKTF.

The chain employs TRBV6-1 and TRBJ1-6; D is unresolved. Germline lookup yields CDR1 MNHNS and CDR2 SASEGT. V was clipped by 2 bases and J by 2 bases, with 10 bases between them. The CDR3 is 16 residues long. The DNA for the CDR3 is TGTGCCAGCAGTGAAAGGGCCGGGACCTATAATTCACCCCTCCACTTT. This translates into CASSERAGTYNSPLHF.

This chain connects TRBV24-1 to TRBJ1-5; TRBD1 might be the D (5 bases). The CDR3 is 14 residues long. Germline CDR1 and CDR2: KGHDR and SFDVKD. Trimming left V 5 bases short and J 1 base short, with 8 bases between. The CDR3 DNA sequence: TGTGCCACCAGTGGCTCAGGGAGCAATCAGCCCCAGCATTTT. This encodes CATSGSGSNQPQHF.

This chain connects TRBV5-1 to TRBJ1-3, with D unclear. V was trimmed by 6 bases and J by 0 bases, leaving 13 bases between them. The CDR3 covers 15 residues. Germline V gene lookup returns CDR1 SGHRS and CDR2 YFSETQ. CDR3: CASNNEGSSGNTIYF. In DNA form, the CDR3 reads TGCGCCAGCAACAACGAGGGCTCCTCTGGAAACACCATATATTTT.